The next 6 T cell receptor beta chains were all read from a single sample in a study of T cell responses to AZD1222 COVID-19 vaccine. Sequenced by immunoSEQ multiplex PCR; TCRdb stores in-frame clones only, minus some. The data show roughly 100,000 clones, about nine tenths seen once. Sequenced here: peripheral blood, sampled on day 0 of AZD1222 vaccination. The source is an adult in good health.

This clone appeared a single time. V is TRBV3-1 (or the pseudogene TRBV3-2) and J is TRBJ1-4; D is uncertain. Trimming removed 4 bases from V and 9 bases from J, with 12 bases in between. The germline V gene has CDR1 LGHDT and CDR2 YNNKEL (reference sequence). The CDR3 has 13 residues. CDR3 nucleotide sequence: TGTGCCAGCAGCCCTGGTCCGGACCAAAAACTGTTTTTT. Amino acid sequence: CASSPGPDQKLFF.

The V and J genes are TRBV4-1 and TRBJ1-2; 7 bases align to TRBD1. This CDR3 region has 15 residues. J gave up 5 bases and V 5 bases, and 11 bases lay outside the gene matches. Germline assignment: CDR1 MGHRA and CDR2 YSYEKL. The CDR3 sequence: CASSSFDRVKYGYTF. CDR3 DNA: TGCGCCAGCAGCAGTTTTGACAGGGTCAAATATGGCTACACCTTC.

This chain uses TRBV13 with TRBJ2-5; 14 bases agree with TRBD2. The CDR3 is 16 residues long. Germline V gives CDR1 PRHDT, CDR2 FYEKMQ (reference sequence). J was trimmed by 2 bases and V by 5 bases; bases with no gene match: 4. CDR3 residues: CASSQTSGGVQETQYF. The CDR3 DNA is TGTGCCAGCAGCCAGACTAGCGGGGGGGTACAAGAGACCCAGTACTTC.

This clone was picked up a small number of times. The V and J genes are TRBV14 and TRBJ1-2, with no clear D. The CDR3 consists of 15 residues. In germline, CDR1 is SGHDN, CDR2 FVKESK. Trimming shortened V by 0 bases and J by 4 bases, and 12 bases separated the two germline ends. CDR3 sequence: CASSQDVNLGYGYTF. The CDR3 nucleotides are TGTGCCAGCAGCCAAGACGTGAATCTGGGCTATGGCTACACCTTC.

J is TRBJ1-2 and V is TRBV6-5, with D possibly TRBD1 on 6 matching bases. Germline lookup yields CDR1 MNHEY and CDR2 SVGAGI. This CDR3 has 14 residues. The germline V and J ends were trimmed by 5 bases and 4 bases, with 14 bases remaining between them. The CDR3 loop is CASSPRQARYGYTF. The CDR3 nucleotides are TGTGCCAGCAGTCCCAGACAGGCCCGCTATGGCTACACCTTC.

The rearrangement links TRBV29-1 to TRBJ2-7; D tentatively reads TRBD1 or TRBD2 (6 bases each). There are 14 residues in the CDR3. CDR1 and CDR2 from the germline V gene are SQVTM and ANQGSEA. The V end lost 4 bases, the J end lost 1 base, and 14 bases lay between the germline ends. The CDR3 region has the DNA TGCAGCGTTGTAGTGGGGGGCAGGTCCTACGAGCAGTACTTC. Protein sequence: CSVVVGGRSYEQYF.